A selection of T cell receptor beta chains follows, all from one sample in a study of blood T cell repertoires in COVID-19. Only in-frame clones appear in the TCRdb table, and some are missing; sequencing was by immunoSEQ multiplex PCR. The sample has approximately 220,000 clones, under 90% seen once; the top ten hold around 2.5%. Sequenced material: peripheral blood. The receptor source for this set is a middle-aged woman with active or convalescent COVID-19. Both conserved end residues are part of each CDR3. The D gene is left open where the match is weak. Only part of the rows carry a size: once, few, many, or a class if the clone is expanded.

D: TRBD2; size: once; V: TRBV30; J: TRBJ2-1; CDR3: CAWRGAGGSSSYNEQFF; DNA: TGTGCCTGGAGAGGAGCGGGGGGGTCCAGCTCCTACAATGAGCAGTTCTTC
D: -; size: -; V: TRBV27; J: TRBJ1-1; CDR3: CASRRQDVNTEAFF; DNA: TGTGCCAGCAGAAGACAGGACGTGAACACTGAAGCTTTCTTT
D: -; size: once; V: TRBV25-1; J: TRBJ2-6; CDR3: CASSTAQGRGANVLTF; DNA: TGTGCCAGCAGTACAGCTCAGGGAAGGGGGGCCAACGTCCTGACTTTC
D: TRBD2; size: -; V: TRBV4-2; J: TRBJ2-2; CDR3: CASSQGLAGFTGELFF; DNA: TGTGCCAGCAGCCAAGGGCTAGCGGGGTTCACCGGGGAGCTGTTTTTT
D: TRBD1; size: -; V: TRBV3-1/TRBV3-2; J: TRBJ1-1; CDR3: CASSLLDRGTEAFF; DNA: TGTGCCAGCAGCCTACTGGACAGGGGCACTGAAGCTTTCTTT
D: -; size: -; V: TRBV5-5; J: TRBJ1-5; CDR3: CASSFSLALYQPQHF; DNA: TGTGCCAGCAGCTTTTCCCTAGCCTTATATCAGCCCCAGCATTTT
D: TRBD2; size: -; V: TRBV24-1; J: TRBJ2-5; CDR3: CATSDPSPGTSGGPETQYF; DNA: TGTGCCACCAGTGACCCTAGTCCCGGGACTAGCGGGGGGCCCGAGACCCAGTACTTC
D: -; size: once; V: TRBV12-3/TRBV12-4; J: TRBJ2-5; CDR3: CASSYQETQYF; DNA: TGTGCCAGCAGCTACCAAGAGACCCAGTACTTC
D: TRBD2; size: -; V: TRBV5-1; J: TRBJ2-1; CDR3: CASSLALLAGNEQFF; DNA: TGCGCCAGCAGCTTGGCCTTGCTAGCGGGAAATGAGCAGTTCTTC
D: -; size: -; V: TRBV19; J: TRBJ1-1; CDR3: CASSSDAGFGNTEAFF; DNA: TGTGCCAGTAGTTCCGACGCAGGGTTCGGGAACACTGAAGCTTTCTTT
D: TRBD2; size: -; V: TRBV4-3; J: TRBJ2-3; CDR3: CASSQDGGLAGADTQYF; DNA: TGCGCCAGCAGCCAAGATGGGGGACTAGCGGGCGCGGATACGCAGTATTTT
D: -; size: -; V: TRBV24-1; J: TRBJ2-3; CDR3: CATSDRVGHTTDTQYF; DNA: TGTGCCACCAGTGACCGCGTGGGACACACCACAGATACGCAGTATTTT
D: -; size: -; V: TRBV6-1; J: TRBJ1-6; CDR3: CASSELGGLGNSPLHF; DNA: TGTGCCAGCAGTGAATTGGGGGGGCTCGGGAATTCACCCCTCCACTTT
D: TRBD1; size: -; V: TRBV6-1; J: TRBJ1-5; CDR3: CASSVGQQSNQPQHF; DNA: TGTGCCAGCAGCGTGGGACAGCAAAGCAATCAGCCCCAGCATTTT
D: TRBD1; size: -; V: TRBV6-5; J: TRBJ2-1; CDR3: CASRWDRDNEQFF; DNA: TGTGCCAGCAGATGGGACAGGGACAATGAGCAGTTCTTC
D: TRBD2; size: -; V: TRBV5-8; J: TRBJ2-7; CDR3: CASSSGIAGVLYEQYF; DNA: TGTGCCAGCAGCTCGGGAATAGCGGGAGTATTGTACGAGCAGTACTTC
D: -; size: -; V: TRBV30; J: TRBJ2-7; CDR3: CAWSSSGIRHEQYF; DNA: TGTGCCTGGAGTTCATCAGGGATCAGGCACGAGCAGTACTTC
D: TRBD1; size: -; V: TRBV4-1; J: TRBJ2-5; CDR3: CASSQVSGGAGETQYF; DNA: TGCGCCAGCAGCCAAGTGTCAGGGGGCGCAGGGGAGACCCAGTACTTC
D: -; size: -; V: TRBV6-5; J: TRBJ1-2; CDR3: CASSSGHRRGYTF; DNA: TGTGCCAGCAGTTCAGGGCACCGGCGGGGCTACACCTTC
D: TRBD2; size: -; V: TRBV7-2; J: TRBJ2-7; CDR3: CASSLPSGGASHEQYF; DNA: TGTGCCAGCAGCTTACCTAGCGGGGGGGCCAGCCACGAGCAGTACTTC
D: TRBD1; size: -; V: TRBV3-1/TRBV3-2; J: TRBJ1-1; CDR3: CASSQALTGDTEAFF; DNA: TGTGCCAGCAGCCAAGCATTGACAGGGGACACTGAAGCTTTCTTT
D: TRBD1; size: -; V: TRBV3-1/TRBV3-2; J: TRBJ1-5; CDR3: CASSPTTGTRNQPQHF; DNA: TGTGCCAGCAGCCCGACGACAGGGACGCGCAATCAGCCCCAGCATTTT
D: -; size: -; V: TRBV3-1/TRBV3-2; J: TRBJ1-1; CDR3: CASSQGRGRGGTEAFF; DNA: TGTGCCAGCAGCCAAGGAAGGGGCAGGGGTGGCACTGAAGCTTTCTTT
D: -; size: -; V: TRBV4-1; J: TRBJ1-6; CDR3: CASSQDLNSPLHF; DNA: TGCGCCAGCAGCCAAGACCTTAATTCACCCCTCCACTTT
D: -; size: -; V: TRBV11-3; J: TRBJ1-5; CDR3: CASSFVGKEEDNQPQHF; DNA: TGTGCCAGCAGCTTTGTCGGAAAGGAAGAGGACAATCAGCCCCAGCATTTT
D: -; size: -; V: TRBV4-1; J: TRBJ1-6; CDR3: CASSPRWRENSPLHF; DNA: TGCGCCAGCAGCCCCCGATGGCGGGAAAATTCACCCCTCCACTTT
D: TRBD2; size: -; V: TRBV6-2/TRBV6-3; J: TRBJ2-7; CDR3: CASSGGLAGAEQYF; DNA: TGTGCCAGCAGCGGGGGACTAGCGGGGGCCGAGCAGTACTTC
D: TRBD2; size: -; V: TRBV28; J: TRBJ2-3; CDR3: CASRSAEAGRDTQYF; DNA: TGTGCCAGCAGGAGCGCCGAAGCGGGGAGAGATACGCAGTATTTT
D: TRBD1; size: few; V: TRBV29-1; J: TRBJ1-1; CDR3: CSVGRQGLNTEAFF; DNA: TGCAGCGTTGGCCGACAGGGCCTGAACACTGAAGCTTTCTTT
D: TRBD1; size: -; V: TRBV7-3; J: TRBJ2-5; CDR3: CASSLEGGAETQYF; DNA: TGTGCCAGCAGCTTAGAAGGGGGCGCCGAGACCCAGTACTTC
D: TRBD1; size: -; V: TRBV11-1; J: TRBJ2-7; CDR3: CASSPTGTASYEQYF; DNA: TGTGCCAGCAGCCCCACCGGGACAGCTTCTTACGAGCAGTACTTC
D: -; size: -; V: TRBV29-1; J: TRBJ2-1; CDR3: CSVEGSSYNEQFF; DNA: TGCAGCGTTGAAGGTAGTAGTTACAATGAGCAGTTCTTC
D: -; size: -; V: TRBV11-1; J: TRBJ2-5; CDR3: CASSAGAQETQYF; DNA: TGTGCCAGCAGCGCTGGGGCCCAAGAGACCCAGTACTTC
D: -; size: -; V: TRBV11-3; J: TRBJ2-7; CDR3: CASSFRGIYEQYF; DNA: TGTGCCAGCAGCTTCCGGGGGATCTACGAGCAGTACTTC
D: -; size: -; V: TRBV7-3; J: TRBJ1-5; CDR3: CASSPEAGGPQHF; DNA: TGTGCCAGCAGCCCCGAGGCGGGGGGGCCCCAGCATTTT
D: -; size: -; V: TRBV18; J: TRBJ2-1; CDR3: CASSEMRDPSYNEQFF; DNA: TGTGCCAGCTCGGAGATGAGGGATCCTTCCTACAATGAGCAGTTCTTC
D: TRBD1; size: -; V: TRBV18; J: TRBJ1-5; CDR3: CASSPEMDRGFNQPQHF; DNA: TGTGCCAGCTCACCGGAGATGGACAGGGGTTTCAATCAGCCCCAGCATTTT
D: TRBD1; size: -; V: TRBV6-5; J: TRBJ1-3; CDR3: CASGQDRGNTIYF; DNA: TGTGCCAGTGGACAGGACCGTGGAAACACCATATATTTT
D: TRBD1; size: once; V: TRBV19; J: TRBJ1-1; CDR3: CASSGQGILNTEAFF; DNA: TGTGCCAGTAGTGGACAGGGAATACTGAACACTGAAGCTTTCTTT
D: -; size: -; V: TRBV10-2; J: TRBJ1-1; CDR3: CASSNSGGTEAFF; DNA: TGCGCCAGCAGTAACAGCGGCGGGACTGAAGCTTTCTTT
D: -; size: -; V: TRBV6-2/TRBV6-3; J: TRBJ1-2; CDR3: CASSYSISTGGLYGYTF; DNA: TGTGCCAGCAGTTACTCGATATCGACAGGTGGTTTGTATGGCTACACCTTC
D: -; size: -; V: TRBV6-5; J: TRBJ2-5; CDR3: CASRLQGRLQETQYF; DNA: TGTGCCAGCAGATTACAGGGCAGACTCCAAGAGACCCAGTACTTC
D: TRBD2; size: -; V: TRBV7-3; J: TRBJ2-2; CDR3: CASSLTTSGGELFF; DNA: TGTGCCAGCAGCTTAACGACTAGCGGCGGGGAGCTGTTTTTT
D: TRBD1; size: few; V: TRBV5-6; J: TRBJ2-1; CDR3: CASSARTGWYNEQFF; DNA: TGTGCCAGCAGCGCCCGGACAGGGTGGTACAATGAGCAGTTCTTC